The 23 T cell receptor beta chains in this list originate from one sample, sequenced in a study of CD4 T cells in relation to SARS-CoV-2 and coronaviruses. Clones were sequenced by immunoSEQ multiplex PCR, and TCRdb holds only the in-frame ones, with some missing. The sample contains just over 15,000 clones, 76% of which appear only once. Their specific antigens are unknown. Before the COVID-19 pandemic, during about 2011-2018, CD4+ T cells were taken from unexposed donors. After approximately 10 days of culture, CD4+ T cells were isolated. Sequences were obtained from CD4+ T cells from PBMCs, cultured in vitro. The receptors were sampled from a human donor in good health.

The chain joins TRBV24-1 to TRBJ1-4, with D unclear. This CDR3 spans 13 amino acids. Trimming shortened V by 4 bases and J by 3 bases, and 5 bases separated the two germline ends. From germline, CDR1 is KGHDR and CDR2 SFDVKD. CDR3 in amino acids: CATSDGSNEKLFF. CDR3 sequence (DNA): TGTGCCACCAGTGACGGGTCTAATGAAAAACTGTTTTTT.

The chain is built from TRBV27 and TRBJ2-7, with no clear D. The CDR3 is 13 residues long. Trimming stripped 5 bases from V and 0 bases from J, with 8 bases between. Germline V gene data show CDR1 as MNHEY and CDR2 as SMNVEV (reference sequence). The CDR3 coding sequence is TGTGCCAGCAGTCAAACCGACTCCTACGAGCAGTACTTC. Translating gives CASSQTDSYEQYF.

V gene TRBV7-9 combines with J gene TRBJ2-5; D is uncertain. Trimming left V 5 bases short and J 2 bases short, with 0 bases between. CDR3 size: 10 residues. Germline values: CDR1 SEHNR, CDR2 FQNEAQ (reference sequence). This CDR3 reads CASSQETQYF. CDR3 in DNA: TGTGCCAGCAGCCAAGAGACCCAGTACTTC.

The chain is built from TRBV29-1 and TRBJ2-7; possibly TRBD1 for D (6 bases). Trimming removed 1 base from V and 2 bases from J, with 6 bases in between. The CDR3 spans 12 residues. The germline gives CDR1 SQVTM, CDR2 ANQGSEA. This CDR3 is CSVEGQAYEQYF. The CDR3 nucleotides are TGCAGCGTTGAAGGACAGGCCTACGAGCAGTACTTC.

V gene TRBV18 combines with J gene TRBJ1-1, with 8 positions matching TRBD1. Per the germline V gene, CDR1 is KGHSH and CDR2 is LQKENI. The CDR3 covers 15 residues. Trimming took 6 bases from V and 3 from J; bases not matched to a gene: 9. This chain's CDR3 is CASSFRQGRDTEAFF. The CDR3 DNA reads as TGTGCCAGCTCTTTCCGACAGGGGCGAGACACTGAAGCTTTCTTT.

This clone was counted only a few times. The chain is built from TRBV24-1 and TRBJ2-5; D is unresolved. The CDR3 runs 13 residues. In germline, CDR1 is KGHDR, CDR2 SFDVKD. Trimming left V 4 bases short and J 3 bases short, with 8 bases between. Written as DNA, the CDR3 is TGTGCCACCAGTGAGGGCAGAGAAGAGACCCAGTACTTC. This sequence encodes CATSEGREETQYF.

This clone was found once. The rearrangement joins TRBV7-8 to TRBJ1-5; 8 bases align to TRBD1. CDR1 and CDR2 (germline): SGHVS, FQNEAQ. This CDR3 is built from 19 residues. V shed 5 bases, J shed 2 bases, and the junction held 17 bases outside the gene matches. The CDR3: CASSLKRYGTGGGNQPQHF. The CDR3 nucleotides are TGTGCCAGCAGCCTAAAACGGTACGGGACAGGCGGCGGCAATCAGCCCCAGCATTTT.

This clone occurred a few times. The chain has TRBV5-6 and TRBJ1-2; TRBD1 aligns across 7 bases. Germline values: CDR1 SGHDT, CDR2 YYEEEE. V lost 2 bases to trimming and J lost 3 bases; unmatched junction nucleotides: 7. There are 15 residues in the CDR3. The CDR3 DNA is TGTGCCAGCAGCTTACAGGACAGGCCTTACTATGGCTACACCTTC. It encodes CASSLQDRPYYGYTF.

This clone has a handful of counts. V is TRBV12-3 or TRBV12-4 and J is TRBJ1-2; tentative D call: TRBD1 (5 bases). This CDR3 has 13 amino acids. V was clipped by 10 bases and J by 4 bases, with 16 bases between them. The CDR3 loop reads CATKAGPVYGYTF. The CDR3 bases are TGTGCCACCAAGGCGGGACCGGTCTATGGCTACACCTTC.

This rearrangement joins TRBV11-3 to TRBJ2-2, with D possibly matching TRBD2 (7 bases). The V and J ends lost 5 bases and 4 bases respectively, with 11 bases between them. The CDR3 is made up of 14 amino acids. Germline V gene sequence: CDR1 SGHNT, CDR2 YENEEA. This CDR3 reads CASSTRGGTGELFF. CDR3 DNA sequence: TGTGCCAGCAGCACTAGGGGGGGCACCGGGGAGCTGTTTTTT.

J is TRBJ2-7 and V is TRBV5-1; the match to TRBD1 covers 7 bases. The germline CDR1 and CDR2 sequences are SGHRS and YFSETQ. V was pared by 3 bases and J by 2 bases, with 8 bases of the junction left unmatched. The CDR3 contains 15 residues. The CDR3 DNA is TGCGCCAGCAGCTCCGGGACAGAACTCACCTACGAGCAGTACTTC. Amino acid sequence: CASSSGTELTYEQYF.

This rearrangement joins TRBV3-1 (or the pseudogene TRBV3-2) to TRBJ1-1, with a tentative D call TRBD1 (5 bases). V lost 5 bases and J lost 6, with 10 bases in between. CDR1 and CDR2 (germline): LGHDT, YNNKEL (reference sequence). The CDR3 extends over 12 amino acids. In nucleotides, the CDR3 is TGTGCCAGCAGCGCAGCGGGGGCTGAAGCTTTCTTT. Amino acid sequence: CASSAAGAEAFF.

The CDR3 nucleotides read TGTGCCAGCGTAAGGGACAGGGGGCGACAGGAGCAGTACTTC. It is translated as CASVRDRGRQEQYF. This chain joins TRBV6-5 and TRBJ2-7; 12 bases match TRBD1. Germline assignment: CDR1 MNHEY and CDR2 SVGAGI. The CDR3 is made up of 14 amino acids. V lost 8 bases, J lost 7 bases, and 9 bases stayed unmatched.

This clone was detected only a few times. The rearrangement links TRBV27 to TRBJ1-5, with 7 bases that match TRBD1. Germline CDR1 reads MNHEY; CDR2 reads SMNVEV (reference sequence). After removal of 3 bases from V and 9 bases from J, the junction contained 8 bases not matched to a gene. The CDR3 loop spans 14 amino acids. The CDR3 reads CASSLGQTLRPQHF. CDR3 sequence (DNA): TGTGCCAGCAGTTTGGGACAGACGTTACGGCCCCAGCATTTT.

The chain employs TRBV28 and TRBJ2-5; D uncertain. CDR3 length equals 16 residues. V was shortened by 4 bases and J by 3 bases, with 18 bases between the two germline ends. CDR1 MDHEN and CDR2 SYDVKM come from the germline V gene. DNA of the CDR3: TGTGCCAGCAGTTCTTCTCTGGGGTTAGGTAAAGAGACCCAGTACTTC. It specifies CASSSSLGLGKETQYF.

V and J are TRBV19 and TRBJ1-1; TRBD1 agrees at 10 bases. CDR1 is LNHDA, CDR2 SQIVND, per germline (reference sequence). V dropped 4 bases and J dropped 1; count of bases not matched to a gene: 9. The CDR3 runs 17 residues. In DNA form, the CDR3 reads TGTGCCAGTAGTACCCGGACAGGGGGTAGTTGGAACACTGAAGCTTTCTTT. Its translation is CASSTRTGGSWNTEAFF. Combining the CDR3 with reference TRBV19 and TRBJ1-1 gives the whole variable domain DGGITQSPKYLFRKEGQNVTLSCEQNLNHDAMYWYRQDPGQGLRLIYYSQIVNDFQKGDIAEGYSVSREKKESFPLTVTSAQKNPTAFYLCASSTRTGGSWNTEAFFGQGTRLTVV.

The CDR3 region is CASSQSSGRNEQYF. The CDR3, as DNA: TGCGCCAGCAGTCAATCGTCGGGTCGGAACGAGCAGTACTTC. The chain uses TRBV23-1 and TRBJ2-7; no reliable D call. TRBV23-1 is recorded as an ORF, its role being uncertain. V lost 0 bases, J lost 5 bases, and 11 bases lay in between. CDR3 length equals 14 residues.

The chain has TRBV19 and TRBJ1-2, with D perhaps TRBD1 (5 bases). V was clipped by 3 bases and J by 8 bases, with 13 bases between them. The CDR3 consists of 13 residues. In germline, CDR1 is LNHDA, CDR2 SQIVND (reference sequence). The CDR3 reads CASSIRALTGYTF. The CDR3 DNA is TGTGCCAGTAGTATCAGGGCCCTTACGGGCTACACCTTC. Variable domain in full (rest from reference TRBV19 and TRBJ1-2): DGGITQSPKYLFRKEGQNVTLSCEQNLNHDAMYWYRQDPGQGLRLIYYSQIVNDFQKGDIAEGYSVSREKKESFPLTVTSAQKNPTAFYLCASSIRALTGYTFGSGTRLTVV.

V gene TRBV4-1 combines with J gene TRBJ2-1, with D unclear. Germline assignment: CDR1 MGHRA and CDR2 YSYEKL. Trimming removed 0 bases at V and 12 bases at J, with 15 bases between. The CDR3 length is 14 residues. The chain's CDR3 is CASSQDPRRSGQFF. The CDR3 region has the DNA TGCGCCAGCAGCCAAGATCCCAGACGCTCCGGGCAGTTCTTC.

The chain uses TRBV14 and TRBJ2-3; tentative D call: TRBD1 (5 bases). Trimming left V 2 bases short and J 0 bases short, with 9 bases between. The CDR3 is made up of 15 amino acids. Per the germline V gene, CDR1 is SGHDN and CDR2 is FVKESK. CDR3 amino acids: CASSQQGVSTDTQYF. The CDR3 DNA reads as TGTGCCAGCAGCCAACAGGGCGTAAGCACAGATACGCAGTATTTT. The whole variable domain, filled in from reference TRBV14 and TRBJ2-3, reads EAGVTQFPSHSVIEKGQTVTLRCDPISGHDNLYWYRRVMGKEIKFLLHFVKESKQDESGMPNNRFLAERTGGTYSTLKVQPAELEDSGVYFCASSQQGVSTDTQYFGPGTRLTVL.

The chain employs TRBV4-2 and TRBJ1-2; perhaps TRBD1 as D (6 bases). V was cut by 2 bases and J by 8 bases, with 24 bases left in between. CDR1 is LGHNA, CDR2 YNFKEQ, per germline. The CDR3 consists of 17 residues. The CDR3 nucleotides are TGTGCCAGCAGCCAAAACCCGAGACAGGAACGGCAAGGGGGCTACACCTTC. Translation: CASSQNPRQERQGGYTF.

This sequence joins TRBV19 and TRBJ1-3, with D uncertain. The CDR3 is 11 amino acids. Trimming cost V 4 bases and J 2 bases, with 0 bases left between them. Germline values: CDR1 LNHDA, CDR2 SQIVND (reference sequence). The CDR3 reads CASSTGNTIYF. For the CDR3, the DNA is TGTGCCAGTAGTACTGGAAACACCATATATTTT.

CDR3 sequence reads: CATSKPGQGIDEQFF. CDR3 nucleotides: TGTGCCACCAGTAAACCGGGACAAGGTATCGATGAGCAGTTCTTC. V and J are TRBV24-1 and TRBJ2-1, with a tentative D call TRBD1 (6 bases). Germline V gene lookup returns CDR1 KGHDR and CDR2 SFDVKD. The CDR3 spans 15 residues. V was shortened by 6 bases and J by 8 bases, with 19 bases between the two germline ends.